These 29 T cell receptor beta chains were all obtained from the same sample, sequenced in a study of shared clonotypes between healthy human individuals. Only in-frame clones appear in the TCRdb table, and some are missing; sequencing was by immunoSEQ multiplex PCR. The top ten clones hold around 0.4% of a sample with 2 million to 2.5 million clones, around 92% of them seen once. Material for sequencing was naive CD4+ T cells from PBMCs. Documented subset: CD45RA+ positively selected. The receptors stem from a man younger than 35 in good health. Some clones in this sample may be carry-over from other donors' samples.

This chain connects TRBV28 to TRBJ2-3, with TRBD2 identical over 9 bases. CDR3 size: 14 residues. Germline CDR1 is MDHEN and CDR2 is SYDVKM. V gave up 8 bases and J gave up 6 bases; unmatched junction bases: 9. Written as DNA, the CDR3 is TGTGCCAGCCGACCGGCGGGGGGGGCGGATACGCAGTATTTT. Translated: CASRPAGGADTQYF.

The chain links TRBV9 to TRBJ1-1; no clear D gene. Trimming pared 0 bases from V and 0 bases from J, leaving 12 bases between. There are 16 residues in the CDR3. Germline V gene data show CDR1 as SGDLS and CDR2 as YYNGEE. The CDR3 DNA follows: TGTGCCAGCAGCGTAGTGGGAAAGGGTATGAACACTGAAGCTTTCTTT. As protein: CASSVVGKGMNTEAFF. The variable domain in full, completed from reference TRBV9 and TRBJ1-1, reads DSGVTQTPKHLITATGQRVTLRCSPRSGDLSVYWYQQSLDQGLQFLIQYYNGEERAKGNILERFSAQQFPDLHSELNLSSLELGDSALYFCASSVVGKGMNTEAFFGQGTRLTVV.

This chain uses TRBV6-5 with TRBJ2-2; D not certain. V was shortened by 7 bases and J by 3 bases, with 6 bases between the two germline ends. From germline, CDR1 is MNHEY and CDR2 SVGAGI. CDR3 size: 12 residues. The CDR3 spells CASIAYTGELFF. Here the CDR3 DNA reads TGTGCCAGCATCGCCTACACCGGGGAGCTGTTTTTT.

The V gene is TRBV11-3, the J gene TRBJ1-2; perhaps TRBD1 as D (6 bases). Germline V gene lookup returns CDR1 SGHNT and CDR2 YENEEA. The CDR3 sequence is 19 residues long. Between the trimmed V and J ends, which lost 0 bases and 2 bases, there was a span of 22 bases. The CDR3 nucleotides are TGTGCCAGCAGCTTAGAGGGGCATCTGGGCAAAGGGGGAAACTATGGCTACACCTTC. Translated, it gives CASSLEGHLGKGGNYGYTF.

This clone was counted only a few times. The chain is built from TRBV2 and TRBJ1-1; D unclear. Trimming removed 8 bases from V and 8 bases from J, with 21 bases in between. CDR1 SNHLY and CDR2 FYNNEI come from the germline V gene. The CDR3 is 14 residues long. The CDR3 DNA is TGTGCCAGCTTACTCGTGCCTCGGGTTTCGGAAGCTTTCTTT. Its protein is CASLLVPRVSEAFF.

The chain employs TRBV6-5 and TRBJ1-5, with TRBD1 matching 7 bases. The CDR3 consists of 15 residues. The germline CDR1 and CDR2 sequences are MNHEY and SVGAGI. V dropped 5 bases and J dropped 5; count of bases not matched to a gene: 9. The CDR3: CASSPTTGVYQPQHF. CDR3 DNA: TGTGCCAGCAGTCCCACCACAGGGGTTTATCAGCCCCAGCATTTT.

The chain joins TRBV5-1 to TRBJ2-5; 9 bases match TRBD1. The CDR3 has 14 amino acids. J was trimmed by 5 bases and V by 2 bases; bases with no gene match: 4. Germline V CDR1 and CDR2: SGHRS, YFSETQ. The CDR3 DNA follows: TGCGCCAGCAGCTTCGGACAGGGGAGTGAGACCCAGTACTTC. Protein sequence: CASSFGQGSETQYF.

V gene TRBV7-2 combines with J gene TRBJ2-7; TRBD1 agrees at 7 bases. Germline trimming cut 5 bases from V and 0 bases from J; bases unmatched to any gene: 4. The germline CDR1 and CDR2 sequences are SGHTA and FQGNSA. The CDR3 is 14 amino acids. CDR3 region: CASSPDRASYEQYF. In DNA form, the CDR3 reads TGTGCCAGCAGCCCAGACAGGGCCTCCTACGAGCAGTACTTC.

This clone appeared once. The rearrangement links TRBV5-1 to TRBJ2-7, with 9 bases aligning to TRBD1. Looked up from germline, CDR1 is SGHRS and CDR2 is YFSETQ. The J segment lost 2 bases and the V segment lost 4 bases, leaving 7 bases of the junction unmatched. The CDR3 has 15 residues. The CDR3: CASSQTGGRAYEQYF. CDR3 DNA: TGCGCCAGCAGCCAAACAGGGGGCCGGGCCTACGAGCAGTACTTC.

This clone showed up just once. The rearrangement uses TRBV5-1 and TRBJ2-7, with 10 nucleotides matching TRBD2. There are 15 residues in the CDR3. J was trimmed by 2 bases and V by 2 bases; bases with no gene match: 4. Germline values: CDR1 SGHRS, CDR2 YFSETQ. The CDR3 loop reads CASSFSAGGPYEQYF. Here the CDR3 DNA reads TGCGCCAGCAGCTTTTCAGCGGGAGGGCCCTACGAGCAGTACTTC.

This clone was seen only once. The rearrangement links TRBV6-1 to TRBJ1-2; D ambiguous. Germline loops: CDR1 MNHNS, CDR2 SASEGT. The CDR3 extends over 13 amino acids. Trimming took off 6 bases at V and 4 bases at J, with 12 bases between the two ends. CDR3 in DNA: TGTGCCAGCAGCCCCCGCCAGTCCTATGGCTACACCTTC. It is translated as CASSPRQSYGYTF.

The chain employs TRBV7-3 and TRBJ1-3; maybe TRBD1 (5 bases). Per germline, CDR1 SGHTA and CDR2 FQGTGA. Trimming removed 5 bases at V and 8 bases at J, with 19 bases between. CDR3 length equals 15 residues. Written as DNA, the CDR3 is TGTGCCAGCAGCCGGGGCCGCTCCGGAGGGGACACCATATATTTT. Translated, it gives CASSRGRSGGDTIYF.

The chain recombines TRBV29-1 with TRBJ2-1, with TRBD2 matching 7 bases. Germline V gene data show CDR1 as SQVTM and CDR2 as ANQGSEA. With 4 bases clipped from V and 12 bases from J, the junction kept 6 bases outside the gene matches. This CDR3 comprises 11 residues. The CDR3: CSVVLAEGQFF. The CDR3 DNA reads as TGCAGCGTTGTCCTAGCGGAGGGGCAGTTCTTC.

The V and J genes are TRBV2 and TRBJ2-7; D is unresolved. Germline CDR1 and CDR2: SNHLY and FYNNEI. The CDR3 length is 16 residues. V was trimmed by 6 bases and J by 1 base, leaving 19 bases between them. DNA of the CDR3: TGTGCCAGCAGCCCTCCTCTCGGAGACTTATCCTACGAGCAGTACTTC. Encoded protein: CASSPPLGDLSYEQYF.

This clone has a single count. This chain connects TRBV6-1 to TRBJ2-6, with 9 nucleotides matching TRBD1. The ends lost 3 bases at V and 1 base at J; junction bases unmatched: 4. Germline V gives CDR1 MNHNS, CDR2 SASEGT. The CDR3 runs 17 residues. This chain's CDR3 is CASSEMGQGSGANVLTF. The CDR3 nucleotides are TGTGCCAGCAGTGAGATGGGACAGGGTTCTGGGGCCAACGTCCTGACTTTC.

Concerning this clone itself: This sample also contains other DNA sequences that code for the same CDR3. The V and J genes are TRBV5-1 and TRBJ2-7; tentatively, D is TRBD1 or TRBD2 (6 bases each). Trimming removed 0 bases at V and 0 bases at J, with 7 bases between. The CDR3 consists of 14 residues. In germline, CDR1 is SGHRS, CDR2 YFSETQ. CDR3 DNA sequence: TGCGCCAGCAGCTTGGCGGGGGCCTCCTACGAGCAGTACTTC. The encoded protein is CASSLAGASYEQYF.

The chain uses TRBV2 and TRBJ2-2; tentative D call: TRBD2 (5 bases). The CDR3 contains 15 residues. Germline CDR1 and CDR2: SNHLY and FYNNEI. Trimming left V 7 bases short and J 5 bases short, with 17 bases between. In DNA form, the CDR3 reads TGTGCCAGCAAGATTAGGACTTTAGGGACCGGGGAGCTGTTTTTT. It encodes CASKIRTLGTGELFF. Looking up the rest from reference TRBV2 and TRBJ2-2 gives the full variable domain: EPEVTQTPSHQVTQMGQEVILRCVPISNHLYFYWYRQILGQKVEFLVSFYNNEISEKSEIFDDQFSVERPDGSNFTLKIRSTKLEDSAMYFCASKIRTLGTGELFFGEGSRLTVL.

This chain connects TRBV7-2 to TRBJ1-5; 10 nucleotides agree with TRBD1. This CDR3 is built from 17 residues. Losses at the gene ends were 2 bases for V and 6 bases for J; bases not matched to a gene: 10. Germline V gene sequence: CDR1 SGHTA, CDR2 FQGNSA. CDR3: CASSLRDRGRLGQPQHF. The DNA for the CDR3 is TGTGCCAGCAGCTTACGCGACAGGGGGCGCCTGGGTCAGCCCCAGCATTTT.

Turning to this clone: Other DNA sequences in this sample translate to the same CDR3. The chain joins TRBV28 to TRBJ2-1; no clear D gene. This CDR3 contains 12 residues. Germline V gene lookup returns CDR1 MDHEN and CDR2 SYDVKM. V lost 3 bases to trimming and J lost 6 bases, with 6 bases between them. CDR3 sequence: CASSLGSNEQFF. Here the CDR3 DNA reads TGTGCCAGCAGTTTGGGTAGCAATGAGCAGTTCTTC.

The chain couples TRBV5-4 to TRBJ1-2; D is possibly TRBD1 (6 bases). Trimming left V 5 bases short and J 0 bases short, with 11 bases between. From germline, CDR1 is SGHNT and CDR2 YYREEE (reference sequence). This CDR3 has 14 amino acids. CDR3 in DNA: TGTGCCAGCAGGCTCAGGGGAGCTAACTATGGCTACACCTTC. Residues: CASRLRGANYGYTF.

CDR3 sequence: CASSQTPRSQPQHF. CDR3 bases: TGTGCCAGCAGTCAAACTCCCCGTTCCCAGCCCCAGCATTTT. This rearrangement joins TRBV28 to TRBJ1-5; D remains unclear. Deletions cut 5 bases from V and 7 bases from J, with 15 bases between. This CDR3 is built from 14 residues. Per the germline V gene, CDR1 is MDHEN and CDR2 is SYDVKM.

This rearrangement joins TRBV7-9 to TRBJ2-1, with 7 positions matching TRBD1. The germline gives CDR1 SEHNR, CDR2 FQNEAQ (reference sequence). V dropped 5 bases and J dropped 3; count of bases not matched to a gene: 4. This CDR3 region has 14 residues. CDR3 nucleotide sequence: TGTGCCAGCAGCCTCCGACAGGGCTACAATGAGCAGTTCTTC. Residues: CASSLRQGYNEQFF.

This rearrangement joins TRBV18 to TRBJ2-7; TRBD1 agrees at 10 bases. The CDR3 has 14 residues. V lost 4 bases, J lost 6 bases, and 6 bases stayed unmatched. Per germline, CDR1 KGHSH and CDR2 LQKENI. The CDR3 bases are TGTGCCAGCTCACTTGGACAGGGGGAGGGCGAGCAGTACTTC. Protein: CASSLGQGEGEQYF.

The V call is TRBV5-1, the J call TRBJ2-3; a weak D match, TRBD2 (6 bases). The CDR3 sequence is 12 residues long. V lost 4 bases and J 5 bases, leaving 8 bases between the germline ends. Germline lookup yields CDR1 SGHRS and CDR2 YFSETQ. CDR3 in amino acids: CASSPAGDTQYF. The CDR3 DNA is TGCGCCAGCAGCCCAGCGGGAGATACGCAGTATTTT.

The genes are TRBV11-2 and TRBJ2-7; unclear D gene. Trimming pared 1 base from V and 3 bases from J, leaving 13 bases between. In germline, CDR1 is SGHAT, CDR2 FQNNGV. This CDR3 has 15 amino acids. In DNA form, the CDR3 reads TGTGCCAGCAGCTTAGTGAACGACCCCTTCTACGAGCAGTACTTC. Its translation: CASSLVNDPFYEQYF.

The V call is TRBV7-2, the J call TRBJ1-1; 7 bases map to TRBD1. The CDR3 length is 13 residues. Germline lookup yields CDR1 SGHTA and CDR2 FQGNSA. V dropped 7 bases and J dropped 3; count of bases not matched to a gene: 5. CDR3 in DNA: TGTGCCAGCATAACTGGACAGGACACTGAAGCTTTCTTT. This translates into CASITGQDTEAFF.

The chain employs TRBV18 and TRBJ2-1; TRBD2 aligns across 7 bases. This CDR3 region has 18 residues. Germline V lookup: CDR1 KGHSH, CDR2 LQKENI. V lost 1 base, J lost 0 bases, and 9 bases stayed unmatched. The CDR3 region has the DNA TGTGCCAGCTCACCACTATTAGCGGGTCTCTCCTCCTACAATGAGCAGTTCTTC. Amino acids: CASSPLLAGLSSYNEQFF. Full variable domain (missing parts from reference TRBV18 and TRBJ2-1): NAGVMQNPRHLVRRRGQEARLRCSPMKGHSHVYWYRQLPEEGLKFMVYLQKENIIDESGMPKERFSAEFPKEGPSILRIQQVVRGDSAAYFCASSPLLAGLSSYNEQFFGPGTRLTVL.

Of note for this clone: The same CDR3 can be traced to other DNA sequences in this sample. The genes are TRBV5-1 and TRBJ2-3, with a weak D call TRBD1 (5 bases). The CDR3 is 16 residues long. The V and J ends lost 1 base and 0 bases respectively, with 12 bases between them. Germline V gives CDR1 SGHRS, CDR2 YFSETQ. The CDR3, as DNA: TGCGCCAGCAGCTTGAGGCCAGGGTCTAGCACAGATACGCAGTATTTT. This encodes CASSLRPGSSTDTQYF.

V usage is TRBV19 and J usage is TRBJ2-3; 9 bases agree with TRBD2. Germline trimming cut 10 bases from V and 4 bases from J; bases unmatched to any gene: 9. The CDR3 runs 14 residues. Germline CDR1 LNHDA, CDR2 SQIVND (reference sequence). The CDR3 protein is CAISSLAGADTQYF. CDR3 DNA: TGTGCCATCTCCTCACTAGCGGGTGCAGATACGCAGTATTTT.